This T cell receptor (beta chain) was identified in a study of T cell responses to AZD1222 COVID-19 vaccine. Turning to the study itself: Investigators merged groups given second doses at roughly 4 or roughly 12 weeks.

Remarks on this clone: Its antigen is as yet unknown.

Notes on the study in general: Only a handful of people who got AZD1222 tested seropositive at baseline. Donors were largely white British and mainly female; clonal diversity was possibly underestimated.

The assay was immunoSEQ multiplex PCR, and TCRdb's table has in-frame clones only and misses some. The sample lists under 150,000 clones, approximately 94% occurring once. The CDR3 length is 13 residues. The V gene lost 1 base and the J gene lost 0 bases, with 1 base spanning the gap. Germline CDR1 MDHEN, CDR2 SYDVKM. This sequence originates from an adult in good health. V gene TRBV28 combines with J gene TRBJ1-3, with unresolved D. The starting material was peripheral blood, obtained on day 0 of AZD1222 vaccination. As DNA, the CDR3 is TGTGCCAGCAGTTTATCCTCTGGAAACACCATATATTTT. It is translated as CASSLSSGNTIYF.